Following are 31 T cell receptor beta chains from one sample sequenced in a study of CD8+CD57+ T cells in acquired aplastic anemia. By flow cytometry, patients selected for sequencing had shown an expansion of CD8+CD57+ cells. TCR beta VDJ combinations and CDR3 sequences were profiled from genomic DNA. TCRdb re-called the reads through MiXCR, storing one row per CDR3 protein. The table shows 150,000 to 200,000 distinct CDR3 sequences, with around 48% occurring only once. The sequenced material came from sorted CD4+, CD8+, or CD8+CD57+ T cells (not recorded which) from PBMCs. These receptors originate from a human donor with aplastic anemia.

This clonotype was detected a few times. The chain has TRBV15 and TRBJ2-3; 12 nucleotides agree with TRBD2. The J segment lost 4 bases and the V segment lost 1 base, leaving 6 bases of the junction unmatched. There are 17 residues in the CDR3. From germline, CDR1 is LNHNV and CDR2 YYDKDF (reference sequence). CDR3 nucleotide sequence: TGTGCCACCAGCAGAGCGGGGACTAGCGGGTTGTCAGATACGCAGTATTTT. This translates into CATSRAGTSGLSDTQYF.

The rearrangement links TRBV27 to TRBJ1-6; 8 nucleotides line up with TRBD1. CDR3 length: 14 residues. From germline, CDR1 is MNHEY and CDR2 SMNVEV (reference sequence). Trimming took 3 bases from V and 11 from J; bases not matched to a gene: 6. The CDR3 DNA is TGTGCCAGCAGTTTCGCGACAGGGGCGACACCCCTCCACTTT. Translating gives CASSFATGATPLHF.

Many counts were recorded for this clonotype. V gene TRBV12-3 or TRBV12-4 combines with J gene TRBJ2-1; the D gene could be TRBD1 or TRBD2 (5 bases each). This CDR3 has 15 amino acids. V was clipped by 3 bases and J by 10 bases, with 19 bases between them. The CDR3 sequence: CASSFKTVAGSEQFF. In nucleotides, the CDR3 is TGTGCCAGCAGTTTTAAGACAGTCGCGGGCTCGGAGCAGTTCTTC.

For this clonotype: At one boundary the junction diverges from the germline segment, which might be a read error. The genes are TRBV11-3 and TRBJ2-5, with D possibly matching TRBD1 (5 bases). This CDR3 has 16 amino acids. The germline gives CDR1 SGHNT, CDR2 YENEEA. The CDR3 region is CASSLVGRARGETQYF. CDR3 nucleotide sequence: TGCGCCAGCAGCTTGGTAGGCAGGGCTAGGGGAGAGACCCAGTACTTC.

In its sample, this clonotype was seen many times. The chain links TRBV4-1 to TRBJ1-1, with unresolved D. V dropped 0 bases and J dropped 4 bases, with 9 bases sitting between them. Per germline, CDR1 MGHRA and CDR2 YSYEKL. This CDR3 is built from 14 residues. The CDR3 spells CASSQDVQSTEAFF. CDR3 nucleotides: TGCGCCAGCAGCCAAGATGTGCAATCCACTGAAGCTTTCTTT.

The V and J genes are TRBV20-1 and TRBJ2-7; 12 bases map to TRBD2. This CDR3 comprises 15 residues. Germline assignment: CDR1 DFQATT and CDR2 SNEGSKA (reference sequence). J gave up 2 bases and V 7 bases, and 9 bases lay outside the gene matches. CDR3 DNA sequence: TGCAGTGACCCGATGACTAGCGGGAGAGCCTACGAGCAGTACTTC. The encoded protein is CSDPMTSGRAYEQYF.

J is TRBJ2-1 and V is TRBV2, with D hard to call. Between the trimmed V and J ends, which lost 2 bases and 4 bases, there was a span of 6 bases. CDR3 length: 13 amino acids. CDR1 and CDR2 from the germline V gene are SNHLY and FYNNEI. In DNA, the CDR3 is TGTGCCAGCAGTGAAAGAGCATACAATGAGCAGTTCTTC. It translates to CASSERAYNEQFF.

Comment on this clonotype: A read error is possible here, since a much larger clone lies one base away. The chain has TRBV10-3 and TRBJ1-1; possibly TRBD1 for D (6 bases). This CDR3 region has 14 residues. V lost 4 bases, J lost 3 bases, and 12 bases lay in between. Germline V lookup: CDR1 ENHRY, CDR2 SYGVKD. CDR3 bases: TGTGCCATCAGTGGGGCAGGGGCTGACACTGAAGCTTTCTTT. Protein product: CAISGAGADTEAFF.

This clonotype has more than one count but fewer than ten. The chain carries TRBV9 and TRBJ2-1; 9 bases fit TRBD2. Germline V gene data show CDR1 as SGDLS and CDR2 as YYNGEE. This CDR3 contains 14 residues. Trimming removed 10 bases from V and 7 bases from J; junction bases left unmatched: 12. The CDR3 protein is CASSVREGYNEQFF. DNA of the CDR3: TGTGCCTCCTCCGTGCGGGAGGGATATAATGAGCAGTTCTTC. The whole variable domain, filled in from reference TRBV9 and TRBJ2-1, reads DSGVTQTPKHLITATGQRVTLRCSPRSGDLSVYWYQQSLDQGLQFLIQYYNGEERAKGNILERFSAQQFPDLHSELNLSSLELGDSALYFCASSVREGYNEQFFGPGTRLTVL.

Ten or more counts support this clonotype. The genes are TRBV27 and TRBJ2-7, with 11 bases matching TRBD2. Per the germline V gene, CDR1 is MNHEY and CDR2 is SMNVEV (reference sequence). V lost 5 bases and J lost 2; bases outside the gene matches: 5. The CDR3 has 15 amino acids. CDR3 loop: CASSPRLAGTYEQYF. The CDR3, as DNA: TGTGCCAGCAGTCCGCGACTAGCGGGGACCTACGAGCAGTACTTC.

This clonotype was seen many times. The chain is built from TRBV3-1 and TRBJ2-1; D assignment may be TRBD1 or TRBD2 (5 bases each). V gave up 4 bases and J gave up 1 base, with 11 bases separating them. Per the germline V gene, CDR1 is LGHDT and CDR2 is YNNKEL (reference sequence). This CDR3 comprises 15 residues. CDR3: CASSLPGRSYNEQFF. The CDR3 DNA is TGTGCCAGCAGCCTTCCGGGACGGTCCTACAATGAGCAGTTCTTC.

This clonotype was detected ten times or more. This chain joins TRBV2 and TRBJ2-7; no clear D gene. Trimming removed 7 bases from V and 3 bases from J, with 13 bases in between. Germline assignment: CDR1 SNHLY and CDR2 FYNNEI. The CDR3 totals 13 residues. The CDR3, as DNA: TGTGCCAGCACCCAAGTCGTTATCTACGAGCAGTACTTC. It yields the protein CASTQVVIYEQYF.

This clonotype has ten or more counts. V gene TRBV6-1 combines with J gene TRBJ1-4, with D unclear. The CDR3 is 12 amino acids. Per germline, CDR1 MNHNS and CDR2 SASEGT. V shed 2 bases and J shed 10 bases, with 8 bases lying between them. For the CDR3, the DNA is TGTGCCAGCAGTGAACGTCAGGTAAAACTGTTTTTT. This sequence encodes CASSERQVKLFF.

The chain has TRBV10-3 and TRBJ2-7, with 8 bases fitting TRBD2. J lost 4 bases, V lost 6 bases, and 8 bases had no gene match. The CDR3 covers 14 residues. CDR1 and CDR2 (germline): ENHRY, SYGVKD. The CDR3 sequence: CAIRGSGRVYEQYF. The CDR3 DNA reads TGTGCCATCAGGGGGAGCGGGAGAGTGTACGAGCAGTACTTC.

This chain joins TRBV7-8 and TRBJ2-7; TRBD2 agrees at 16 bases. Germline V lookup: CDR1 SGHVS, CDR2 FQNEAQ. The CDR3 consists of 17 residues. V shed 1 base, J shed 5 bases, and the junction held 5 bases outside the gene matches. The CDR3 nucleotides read TGTGCCAGCAGCTTAGTGGGACTAGCGGGAGGGCCACACGAGCAGTACTTC. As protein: CASSLVGLAGGPHEQYF.

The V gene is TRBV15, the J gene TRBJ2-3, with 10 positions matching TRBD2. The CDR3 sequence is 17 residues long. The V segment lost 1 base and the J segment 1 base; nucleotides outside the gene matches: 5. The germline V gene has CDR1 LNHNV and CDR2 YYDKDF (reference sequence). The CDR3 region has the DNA TGTGCCACCAGCAGAGTAACTAGCGGGATAGGCACAGATACGCAGTATTTT. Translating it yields CATSRVTSGIGTDTQYF.

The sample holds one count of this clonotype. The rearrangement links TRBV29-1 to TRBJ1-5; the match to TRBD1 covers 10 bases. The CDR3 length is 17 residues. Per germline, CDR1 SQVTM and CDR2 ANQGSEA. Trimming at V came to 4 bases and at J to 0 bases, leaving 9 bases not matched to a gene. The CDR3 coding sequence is TGCAGCGTTGCTTATGGGACAGGGGCATATAGCAATCAGCCCCAGCATTTT. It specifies CSVAYGTGAYSNQPQHF.

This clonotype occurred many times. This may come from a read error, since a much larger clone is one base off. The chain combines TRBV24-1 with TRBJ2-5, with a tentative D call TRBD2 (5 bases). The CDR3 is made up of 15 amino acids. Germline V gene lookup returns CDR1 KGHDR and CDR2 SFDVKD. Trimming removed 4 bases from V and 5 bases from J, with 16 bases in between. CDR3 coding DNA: TGTGCCACCAGTGAACGACGGGGAGTGAGGGAGACCCAGTACTTC. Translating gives CATSERRGVRETQYF.

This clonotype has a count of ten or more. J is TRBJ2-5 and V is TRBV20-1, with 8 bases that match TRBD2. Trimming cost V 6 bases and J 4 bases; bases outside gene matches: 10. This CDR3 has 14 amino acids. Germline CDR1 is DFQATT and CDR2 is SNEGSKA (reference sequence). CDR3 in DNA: TGCAGTGCAGCCGAGAGCGGGAGCGGAGAGACCCAGTACTTC. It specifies CSAAESGSGETQYF.

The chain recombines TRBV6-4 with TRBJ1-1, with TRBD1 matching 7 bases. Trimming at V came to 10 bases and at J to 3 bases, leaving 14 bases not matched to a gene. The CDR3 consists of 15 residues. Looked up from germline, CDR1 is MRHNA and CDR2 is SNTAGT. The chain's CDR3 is CANAWDSASHTEAFF. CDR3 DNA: TGTGCCAACGCATGGGACAGTGCAAGCCACACTGAAGCTTTCTTT.

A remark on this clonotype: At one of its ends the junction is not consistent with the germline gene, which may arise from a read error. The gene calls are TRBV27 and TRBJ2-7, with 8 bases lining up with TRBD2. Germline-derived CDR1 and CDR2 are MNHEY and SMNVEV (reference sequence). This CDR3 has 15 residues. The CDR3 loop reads CASSLWLAGENEQYF. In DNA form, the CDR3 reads TGTGCCAGCAGCTTATGGCTAGCGGGCGAAAACGAGCAGTACTTC.

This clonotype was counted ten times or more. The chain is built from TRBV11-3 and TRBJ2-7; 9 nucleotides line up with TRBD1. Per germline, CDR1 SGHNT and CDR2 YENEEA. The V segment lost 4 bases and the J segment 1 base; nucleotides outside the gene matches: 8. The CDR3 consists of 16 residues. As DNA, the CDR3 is TGTGCCAGCAGCTCCCAGGACAGGGGCGGATCCTACGAGCAGTACTTC. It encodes CASSSQDRGGSYEQYF. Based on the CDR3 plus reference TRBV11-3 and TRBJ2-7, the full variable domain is EAGVVQSPRYKIIEKKQPVAFWCNPISGHNTLYWYLQNLGQGPELLIRYENEEAVDDSQLPKDRFSAERLKGVDSTLKIQPAELGDSAVYLCASSSQDRGGSYEQYFGPGTRLTVT.

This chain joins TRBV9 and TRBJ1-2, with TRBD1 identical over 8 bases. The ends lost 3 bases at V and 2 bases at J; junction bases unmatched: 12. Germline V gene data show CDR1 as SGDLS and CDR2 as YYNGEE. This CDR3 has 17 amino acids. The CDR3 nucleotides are TGTGCCAGCAGCGCTGATCCTAGGACAGGGACGAACTATGGCTACACCTTC. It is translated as CASSADPRTGTNYGYTF. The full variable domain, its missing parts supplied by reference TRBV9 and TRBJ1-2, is DSGVTQTPKHLITATGQRVTLRCSPRSGDLSVYWYQQSLDQGLQFLIQYYNGEERAKGNILERFSAQQFPDLHSELNLSSLELGDSALYFCASSADPRTGTNYGYTFGSGTRLTVV.

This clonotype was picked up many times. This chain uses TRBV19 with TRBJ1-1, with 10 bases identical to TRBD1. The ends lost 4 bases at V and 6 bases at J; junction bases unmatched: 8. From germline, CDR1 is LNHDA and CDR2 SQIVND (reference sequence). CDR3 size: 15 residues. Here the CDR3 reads CASSTRTGGRAEAFF. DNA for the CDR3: TGTGCCAGTAGTACCCGGACAGGGGGTCGGGCTGAAGCTTTCTTT.

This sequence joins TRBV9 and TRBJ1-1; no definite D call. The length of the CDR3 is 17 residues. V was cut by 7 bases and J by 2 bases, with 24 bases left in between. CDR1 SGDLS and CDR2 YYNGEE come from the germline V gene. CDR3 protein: CASSPPKGGRGNTEAFF. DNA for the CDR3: TGTGCCAGCTCACCACCGAAGGGCGGTCGTGGCAACACTGAAGCTTTCTTT.

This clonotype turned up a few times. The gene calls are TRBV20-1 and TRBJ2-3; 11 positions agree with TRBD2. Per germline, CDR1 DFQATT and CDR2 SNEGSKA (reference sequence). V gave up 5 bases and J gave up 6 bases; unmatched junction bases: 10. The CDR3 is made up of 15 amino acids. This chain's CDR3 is CSAPSLAGVGDTQYF. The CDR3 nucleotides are TGCAGTGCTCCCTCACTAGCGGGAGTTGGGGATACGCAGTATTTT.

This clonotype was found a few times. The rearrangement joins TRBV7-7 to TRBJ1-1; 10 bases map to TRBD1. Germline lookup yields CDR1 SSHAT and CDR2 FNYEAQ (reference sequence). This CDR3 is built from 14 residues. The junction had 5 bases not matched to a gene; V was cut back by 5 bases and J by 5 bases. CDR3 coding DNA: TGTGCCAGCAGCCACAGGACAGGGGGAACTGAAGCTTTCTTT. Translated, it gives CASSHRTGGTEAFF.

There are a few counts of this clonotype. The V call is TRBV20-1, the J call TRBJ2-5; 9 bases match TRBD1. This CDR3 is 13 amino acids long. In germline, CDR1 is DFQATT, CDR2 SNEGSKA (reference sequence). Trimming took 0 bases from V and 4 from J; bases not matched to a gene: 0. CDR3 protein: CSAREQGAETQYF. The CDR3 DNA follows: TGCAGTGCTAGAGAACAGGGGGCAGAGACCCAGTACTTC.

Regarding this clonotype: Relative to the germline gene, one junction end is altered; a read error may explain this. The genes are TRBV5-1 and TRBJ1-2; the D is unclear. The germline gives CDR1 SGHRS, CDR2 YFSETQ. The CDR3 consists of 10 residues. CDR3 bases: TGCGCCAGCAGCTGTAAGCCGGTATCCTTC. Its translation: CASSCKPVSF.

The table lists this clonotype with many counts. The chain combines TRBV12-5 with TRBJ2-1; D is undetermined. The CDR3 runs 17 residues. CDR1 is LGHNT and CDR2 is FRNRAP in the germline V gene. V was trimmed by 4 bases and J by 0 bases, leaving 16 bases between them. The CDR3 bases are TGTGCTAGTGGTTCGGGCCTTAACCCGAGCTCCTACAATGAGCAGTTCTTC. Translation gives CASGSGLNPSSYNEQFF.

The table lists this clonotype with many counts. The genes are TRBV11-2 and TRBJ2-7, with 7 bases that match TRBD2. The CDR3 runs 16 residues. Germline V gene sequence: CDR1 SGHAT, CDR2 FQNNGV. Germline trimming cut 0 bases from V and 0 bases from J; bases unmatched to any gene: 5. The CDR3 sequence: CASSLERGKASYEQYF. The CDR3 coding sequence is TGTGCCAGCAGCTTAGAGCGGGGGAAAGCCTCCTACGAGCAGTACTTC.